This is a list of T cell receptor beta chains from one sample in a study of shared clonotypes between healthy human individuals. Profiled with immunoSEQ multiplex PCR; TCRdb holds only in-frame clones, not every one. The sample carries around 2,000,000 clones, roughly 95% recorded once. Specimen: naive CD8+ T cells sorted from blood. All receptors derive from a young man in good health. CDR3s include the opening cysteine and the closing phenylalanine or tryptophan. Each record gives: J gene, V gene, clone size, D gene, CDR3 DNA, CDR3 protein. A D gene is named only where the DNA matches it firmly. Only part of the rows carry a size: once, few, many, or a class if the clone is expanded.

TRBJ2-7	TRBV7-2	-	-	TGTGCCAGCAGCTCCGGGCCACAATCCTACGAGCAGTACTTC	CASSSGPQSYEQYF
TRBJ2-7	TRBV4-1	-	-	TGCGCCAGCAGCCAAGTGGGAGCAGTGGTTTCCGAGCAGTACTTC	CASSQVGAVVSEQYF
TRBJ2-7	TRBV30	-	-	TGTGCCTGGAGTCAAGACCCCTACGAGCAGTACTTC	CAWSQDPYEQYF
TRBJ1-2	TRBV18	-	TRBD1	TGTGCCAGCTCACCTTCGGGACAGCTCTATGGCTACACCTTC	CASSPSGQLYGYTF
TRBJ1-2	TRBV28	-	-	TGTGCCAGCAGTCTCCGAGGGGCTGGCTATGGCTACACCTTC	CASSLRGAGYGYTF
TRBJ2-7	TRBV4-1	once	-	TGCGCCAGCAGCCCCCGCGTAGGTCCCTACGAGCAGTACTTC	CASSPRVGPYEQYF
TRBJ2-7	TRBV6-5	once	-	TGTGCCAGCAGTTACTCGGGGTACCCCGCCCATAGGGAGCAGTACTTC	CASSYSGYPAHREQYF
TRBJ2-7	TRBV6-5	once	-	TGTGCCAGCAACCTTCTAGGGGGGGGAGACGAGCAGTACTTC	CASNLLGGGDEQYF
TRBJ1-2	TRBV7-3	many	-	TGTGCCAGCAGCTTAACAGGGTCAGGAGGCTACACCTTC	CASSLTGSGGYTF
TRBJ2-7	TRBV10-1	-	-	TGCGCCAGCAGTGACTCCGGGCTTTCCTACGAGCAGTACTTC	CASSDSGLSYEQYF
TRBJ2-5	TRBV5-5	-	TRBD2	TGTGCCAGCAGCTCCCACGCCGGCAGCGGGGGGGAGACCCAGTACTTC	CASSSHAGSGGETQYF
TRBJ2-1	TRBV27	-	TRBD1	TGTGCCAGTTCGACAGGGGGCGGGTCCTACAATGAGCAGTTCTTC	CASSTGGGSYNEQFF
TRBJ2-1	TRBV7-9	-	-	TGTGCCAGCAGCTTATTAGGTGATGTAAGTGAGCAGTTCTTC	CASSLLGDVSEQFF
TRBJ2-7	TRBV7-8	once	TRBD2	TGTGCCAGCAGCTTACCAGGGACTAACCCTTGGGAGCAGTACTTC	CASSLPGTNPWEQYF
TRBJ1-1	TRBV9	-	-	TGTGCCAGCAGCCCCGAAGGGGGGGTGAACACTGAAGCTTTCTTT	CASSPEGGVNTEAFF
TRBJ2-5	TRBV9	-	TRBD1	TGTGCCAGCAGCGTAGAACAGGGGTACCAAGAGACCCAGTACTTC	CASSVEQGYQETQYF
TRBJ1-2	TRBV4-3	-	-	TGCGCCAGCAGCCAAGAGGGGGCGGGGGGCCATCAGTATGGCTACACCTTC	CASSQEGAGGHQYGYTF
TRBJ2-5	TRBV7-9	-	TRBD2	TGTGCCAGCAGCTCGGGACTAGCGGGAGCGATGAGGGAGACCCAGTACTTC	CASSSGLAGAMRETQYF
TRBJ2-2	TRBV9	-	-	TGTGCCAGCAGCGTAGCAGCTACGAACACCGGGGAGCTGTTTTTT	CASSVAATNTGELFF
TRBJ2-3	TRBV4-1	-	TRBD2	TGCGCCAGCAGCCAAGGAGCGGGAGTGACAGATACGCAGTATTTT	CASSQGAGVTDTQYF
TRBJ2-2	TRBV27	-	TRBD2	TGTGCCAGCAGTTTCGCTCTAGCGGGGGGTCCCGGGGAGCTGTTTTTT	CASSFALAGGPGELFF
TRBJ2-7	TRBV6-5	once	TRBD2	TGTGCCAGCAGTTACTGGGGGACTACCTACGAGCAGTACTTC	CASSYWGTTYEQYF
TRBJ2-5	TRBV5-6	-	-	TGTGCCAGCAGCTCGTACCAAGAGACCCAGTACTTC	CASSSYQETQYF
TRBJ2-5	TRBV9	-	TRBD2	TGTGCCAGCAGCTCCCAGACTAGCGGACAAGAGACCCAGTACTTC	CASSSQTSGQETQYF
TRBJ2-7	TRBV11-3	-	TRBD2	TGTGCCAGCAGTCAGGAGGTAGCGGGAGATCTGTCCTACGAGCAGTACTTC	CASSQEVAGDLSYEQYF
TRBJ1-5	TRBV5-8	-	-	TGTGCCAGCAGCTTGCATGACAACGGCAATCAGCCCCAGCATTTT	CASSLHDNGNQPQHF
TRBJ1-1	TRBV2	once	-	TGTGCCAGCAGTCGCCGCCGGACAGAAACTGAAGCTTTCTTT	CASSRRRTETEAFF
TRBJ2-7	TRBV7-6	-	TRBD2	TGTGCCAGCAGCTTATCGACCACCCTTAGCGGGAGGGTCCCACTCGAGCAGTACTTC	CASSLSTTLSGRVPLEQYF
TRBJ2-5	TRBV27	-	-	TGTGCCAGCAGTTTTTCGGGGGTAGGAGAAGAGACCCAGTACTTC	CASSFSGVGEETQYF
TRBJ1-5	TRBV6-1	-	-	TGTGCCAGCAGTGAAGCGACAGTCAATCAGCCCCAGCATTTT	CASSEATVNQPQHF
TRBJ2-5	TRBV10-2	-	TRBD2	TGCGCCAGCAGCCCACTAGGGAGCCCAGCGGGGGACCAGTACTTC	CASSPLGSPAGDQYF
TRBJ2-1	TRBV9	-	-	TGTGCCAGCAGCGTCCGGGACCTAGAGGTCGATGAGCAGTTCTTC	CASSVRDLEVDEQFF
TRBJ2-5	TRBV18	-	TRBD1	TGTGCCAGCTCACCGGAACAGGGGCTGGGGGAGACCCAGTACTTC	CASSPEQGLGETQYF
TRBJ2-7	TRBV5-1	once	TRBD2	TGCGCCAGCAGCTTGGGGCCTAGCGGAAACTACGAGCAGTACTTC	CASSLGPSGNYEQYF
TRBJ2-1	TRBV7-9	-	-	TGTGCCATTGAGTACGTCCCCAGCTCCTACAATGAGCAGTTCTTC	CAIEYVPSSYNEQFF
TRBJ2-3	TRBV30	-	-	TGTGCCTGGAATGGTATTTTCACAGATACGCAGTATTTT	CAWNGIFTDTQYF
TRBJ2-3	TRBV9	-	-	TGTGCCAGCAGCGTAGGAGGGATTAGCACAGATACGCAGTATTTT	CASSVGGISTDTQYF
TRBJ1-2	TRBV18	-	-	TGTGCCAGCTCACCCCTGGACAGATTATTTAACTATGGCTACACCTTC	CASSPLDRLFNYGYTF
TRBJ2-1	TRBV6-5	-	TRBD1	TGTGCCAGCAGTTACTCGGGACAGGGTTCCCGCCATGAGCAGTTCTTC	CASSYSGQGSRHEQFF
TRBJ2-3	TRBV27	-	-	TGTGCCAGCAGTCCAGGACTGGGTAGCACAGATACGCAGTATTTT	CASSPGLGSTDTQYF
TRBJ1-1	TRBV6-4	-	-	TGTGCCAGCAGTGACTCGATGGGGGATGAAGCTTTCTTT	CASSDSMGDEAFF
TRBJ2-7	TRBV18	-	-	TGTGCCAGCTCGCCTCAAGGGACCTACGAGCAGTACTTC	CASSPQGTYEQYF
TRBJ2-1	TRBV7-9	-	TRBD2	TGTGCCAGCAGCTTAGCAGGACTAGGACCTGGACCCTACAATGAGCAGTTCTTC	CASSLAGLGPGPYNEQFF
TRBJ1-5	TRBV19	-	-	TGTGCCAGTACCATCGGGGGAAATCAGCCCCAGCATTTT	CASTIGGNQPQHF
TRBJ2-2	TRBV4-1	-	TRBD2	TGCGCCAGCAGCCAAGCACTAGCGGGAGTGAACGGGGAGCTGTTTTTT	CASSQALAGVNGELFF
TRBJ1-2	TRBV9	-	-	TGTGCCAGCAGCGGGACGGCCTATGGCTACACCTTC	CASSGTAYGYTF
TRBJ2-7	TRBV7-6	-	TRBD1	TGTGCCAGCAGCTTAGGGGACAGGGTGCCCGAGCAGTACTTC	CASSLGDRVPEQYF
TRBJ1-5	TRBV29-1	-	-	TGCAGCGTCCCTAGACCCGGACGGTGGCATCAGCCCCAGCATTTT	CSVPRPGRWHQPQHF
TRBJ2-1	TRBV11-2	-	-	TGTGCCAGCAGCTTATCGGACTACCCTTACAATGAGCAGTTCTTC	CASSLSDYPYNEQFF
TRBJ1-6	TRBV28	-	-	TGTGCCAGCAGTCTACCCTCGGGCGGGGGGTATTCACCCCTCCACTTT	CASSLPSGGGYSPLHF
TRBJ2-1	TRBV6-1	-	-	TGTGCCAGCAGTGAATGGAGCCTCAGCTCCTACAATGAGCAGTTCTTC	CASSEWSLSSYNEQFF
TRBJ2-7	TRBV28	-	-	TGTGCCAGCAGCCCCAGTTCCTTTGCGGGGACATCCTACGAGCAGTACTTC	CASSPSSFAGTSYEQYF
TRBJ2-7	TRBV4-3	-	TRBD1	TGCGCCAGCAGCCACGGGACAGGGGGAGCGCCCTACGAGCAGTACTTC	CASSHGTGGAPYEQYF